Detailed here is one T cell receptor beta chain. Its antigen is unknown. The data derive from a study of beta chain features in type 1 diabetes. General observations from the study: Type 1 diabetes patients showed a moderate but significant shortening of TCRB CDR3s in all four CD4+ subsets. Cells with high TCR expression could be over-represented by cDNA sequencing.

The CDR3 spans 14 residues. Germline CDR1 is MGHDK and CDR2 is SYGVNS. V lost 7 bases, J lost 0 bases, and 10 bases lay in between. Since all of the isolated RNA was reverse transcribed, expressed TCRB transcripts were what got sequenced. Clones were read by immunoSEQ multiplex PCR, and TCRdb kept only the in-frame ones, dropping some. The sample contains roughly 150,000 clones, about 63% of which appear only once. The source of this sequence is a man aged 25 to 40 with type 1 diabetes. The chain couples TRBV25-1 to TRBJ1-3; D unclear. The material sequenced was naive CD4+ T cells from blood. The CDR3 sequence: CASTDGFSGNTIYF. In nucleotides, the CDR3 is TGTGCCAGCACCGACGGTTTCTCTGGAAACACCATATATTTT.